This is a list of T cell receptor beta chains from one sample in a study of chemoradiotherapy in HPV16-positive cancers. TCRdb's table, derived via immunoSEQ multiplex PCR, lists solely in-frame clones and lacks some. The sample consists of 9,500 to 15,000 clones, about 78% of them appearing once. Sampling was performed from a patient who underwent chemoradiotherapy. Receptor source: a human donor with HPV-associated anogenital cancer. CDR3s include the opening cysteine and the closing phenylalanine or tryptophan. The order of the fields is clone size, J gene, V gene, D gene, CDR3 protein, CDR3 DNA. D genes are given only for firm matches. Clone size appears in some rows only: once, few, many, or a class for an expanded clone.

size: once; J: TRBJ2-6; V: TRBV4-1; D: -; CDR3: CASSRGGVVVGANVLTF; DNA: TGCGCCAGCAGCCGAGGGGGGGTGGTGGTCGGGGCCAACGTCCTGACTTTC
size: -; J: TRBJ2-2; V: TRBV9; D: -; CDR3: CASSVLVSGELFF; DNA: TGTGCCAGCAGCGTACTAGTGTCCGGGGAGCTGTTTTTT
size: -; J: TRBJ1-2; V: TRBV9; D: -; CDR3: CASSVAPDEAYGYTF; DNA: TGTGCCAGCAGCGTAGCCCCCGACGAAGCCTATGGCTACACCTTC
size: once; J: TRBJ1-6; V: TRBV5-6; D: -; CDR3: CASSFESNSPLHF; DNA: TGTGCCAGCAGCTTTGAGTCTAATTCACCCCTCCACTTT
size: -; J: TRBJ2-1; V: TRBV30; D: TRBD1; CDR3: CAWSWDRVSNEQFF; DNA: TGTGCCTGGAGTTGGGACAGGGTATCAAATGAGCAGTTCTTC
size: once; J: TRBJ2-1; V: TRBV11-2; D: TRBD1; CDR3: CASSFTRDRDSFF; DNA: TGTGCCAGCAGCTTTACCCGGGACAGGGACAGTTTCTTC
size: -; J: TRBJ2-3; V: TRBV28; D: TRBD1; CDR3: CASSDDRDRATDTQYF; DNA: TGTGCCAGCAGTGACGACCGGGACAGGGCCACAGATACGCAGTATTTT
size: -; J: TRBJ2-2; V: TRBV6-4; D: TRBD2; CDR3: CASSDSGTSHTGELFF; DNA: TGTGCCAGCAGTGACTCCGGGACTAGCCACACCGGGGAGCTGTTTTTT
size: -; J: TRBJ1-2; V: TRBV6-1; D: -; CDR3: CASSETDNYGYTF; DNA: TGTGCCAGCAGTGAAACAGATAACTATGGCTACACCTTC
size: -; J: TRBJ2-1; V: TRBV6-5; D: -; CDR3: CASSYPILWIYNEQFF; DNA: TGTGCCAGCAGTTACCCGATTCTCTGGATCTACAATGAGCAGTTCTTC
size: -; J: TRBJ1-2; V: TRBV4-1; D: -; CDR3: CASSQESGDGYTF; DNA: TGCGCCAGCAGCCAAGAGTCAGGGGATGGCTACACCTTC
size: -; J: TRBJ1-5; V: TRBV6-5; D: -; CDR3: CATRKASSNQPQHF; DNA: TGTGCCACCAGAAAAGCAAGTAGCAATCAGCCCCAGCATTTT
size: -; J: TRBJ2-7; V: TRBV11-3; D: -; CDR3: CASSFHRTRGSYEQYF; DNA: TGTGCCAGCAGCTTTCACAGGACTCGAGGGTCCTACGAGCAGTACTTC
size: few; J: TRBJ1-4; V: TRBV4-2; D: TRBD1; CDR3: CASSQVPDRGELFF; DNA: TGTGCCAGCAGCCAGGTCCCGGACAGGGGGGAACTGTTTTTT
size: -; J: TRBJ1-3; V: TRBV5-1; D: TRBD1; CDR3: CASSTGTAGNTIYF; DNA: TGCGCCAGCAGCACCGGGACAGCTGGAAACACCATATATTTT
size: -; J: TRBJ1-1; V: TRBV23-1; D: TRBD1; CDR3: CASSPKDRDLGNTEAFF; DNA: TGCGCCAGCAGTCCCAAGGACAGGGACCTAGGGAACACTGAAGCTTTCTTT
size: -; J: TRBJ2-5; V: TRBV4-2; D: -; CDR3: CASSQNFGETQYF; DNA: TGTGCCAGCAGCCAAAACTTCGGGGAGACCCAGTACTTC
size: -; J: TRBJ1-2; V: TRBV29-1; D: -; CDR3: CSVGGLERYTF; DNA: TGCAGCGTTGGGGGTCTTGAACGCTACACCTTC
size: few; J: TRBJ2-7; V: TRBV5-1; D: TRBD2; CDR3: CASSLAGLAGYEQYF; DNA: TGCGCCAGCAGCTTGGCGGGACTAGCGGGCTACGAGCAGTACTTC
size: -; J: TRBJ2-1; V: TRBV6-4; D: TRBD2; CDR3: CASSPGAGGPNNEQFF; DNA: TGTGCCAGCAGTCCGGGGGCGGGAGGACCCAACAATGAGCAGTTCTTC
size: -; J: TRBJ2-1; V: TRBV28; D: -; CDR3: CASSLWKRFHYNEQFF; DNA: TGTGCCAGCAGTTTATGGAAGAGGTTTCACTACAATGAGCAGTTCTTC
size: few; J: TRBJ2-7; V: TRBV2; D: TRBD1; CDR3: CASSLGTGTYEQYF; DNA: TGTGCCAGCTCCCTGGGGACAGGGACTTACGAGCAGTACTTC
size: few; J: TRBJ2-7; V: TRBV6-5; D: TRBD2; CDR3: CASKDGRAHHEQYF; DNA: TGTGCCAGCAAGGACGGGAGGGCCCACCACGAGCAGTACTTC
size: -; J: TRBJ2-3; V: TRBV6-7; D: TRBD2; CDR3: CASSYASGIWPDTQYF; DNA: TGTGCCAGCAGTTACGCTAGCGGGATATGGCCAGATACGCAGTATTTT
size: -; J: TRBJ2-7; V: TRBV27; D: TRBD2; CDR3: CASSLSQRELSEQYF; DNA: TGTGCCAGCAGTTTATCCCAGCGGGAGCTCAGTGAGCAGTACTTC
size: -; J: TRBJ1-4; V: TRBV19; D: -; CDR3: CASSNMGNEKLFF; DNA: TGTGCCAGTAGCAATATGGGTAATGAAAAACTGTTTTTT
size: once; J: TRBJ1-3; V: TRBV14; D: -; CDR3: CASRGTASSGNTIYF; DNA: TGTGCCAGCAGGGGGACGGCGAGCTCTGGAAACACCATATATTTT
size: once; J: TRBJ1-1; V: TRBV27; D: -; CDR3: CASSYGGPSSTEAFF; DNA: TGTGCCAGCAGTTACGGGGGTCCCAGTAGCACTGAAGCTTTCTTT
size: -; J: TRBJ1-2; V: TRBV5-8; D: TRBD1; CDR3: CASSRDSYGYTF; DNA: TGTGCCAGCAGCCGGGACAGCTATGGCTACACCTTC
size: -; J: TRBJ2-2; V: TRBV28; D: TRBD1; CDR3: CASIQGQETGELFF; DNA: TGTGCCAGCATACAGGGGCAGGAGACCGGGGAGCTGTTTTTT
size: -; J: TRBJ1-2; V: TRBV27; D: TRBD1; CDR3: CASSSLRDRSDYGYTF; DNA: TGTGCCAGCAGTTCATTGCGGGACAGGTCGGACTATGGCTACACCTTC
size: once; J: TRBJ2-2; V: TRBV19; D: -; CDR3: CASTDRLAGELFF; DNA: TGTGCCAGTACCGACAGGTTGGCCGGGGAGCTGTTTTTT
size: few; J: TRBJ2-2; V: TRBV7-9; D: -; CDR3: CASSRSTATNTGELFF; DNA: TGTGCCAGCAGCAGGTCGACGGCAACTAACACCGGGGAGCTGTTTTTT
size: -; J: TRBJ2-1; V: TRBV7-8; D: -; CDR3: CASSDPRDGDNEQFF; DNA: TGTGCCAGCAGCGACCCCCGGGACGGAGACAATGAGCAGTTCTTC
size: -; J: TRBJ2-7; V: TRBV4-1; D: TRBD2; CDR3: CASSQGLAGDEQYF; DNA: TGCGCCAGCAGCCAGGGACTAGCGGGAGACGAGCAGTACTTC
size: -; J: TRBJ2-1; V: TRBV7-2; D: -; CDR3: CASSLIGAGSDEQFF; DNA: TGTGCCAGCAGCTTAATTGGCGCCGGGAGCGATGAGCAGTTCTTC
size: -; J: TRBJ1-5; V: TRBV7-9; D: -; CDR3: CASSLVNQPQHF; DNA: TGTGCCAGCAGCCTCGTCAATCAGCCCCAGCATTTT
size: -; J: TRBJ1-2; V: TRBV28; D: -; CDR3: CASSLGDSPYGYTF; DNA: TGTGCCAGCAGTTTGGGGGACTCTCCCTATGGCTACACCTTC
size: once; J: TRBJ2-1; V: TRBV5-8; D: TRBD1; CDR3: CASTLELGQGRDEEQFF; DNA: TGTGCCAGCACCTTAGAGCTCGGACAGGGTAGGGACGAGGAGCAGTTCTTC
size: -; J: TRBJ2-1; V: TRBV2; D: TRBD2; CDR3: CASRVGLAGVGDNEQFF; DNA: TGTGCCAGCAGGGTCGGACTAGCGGGAGTCGGTGACAATGAGCAGTTCTTC
size: -; J: TRBJ2-2; V: TRBV2; D: TRBD1; CDR3: CASSRTGTETGELFF; DNA: TGTGCCAGCAGTCGCACCGGGACAGAGACCGGGGAGCTGTTTTTT
size: -; J: TRBJ1-2; V: TRBV28; D: -; CDR3: CASSLQNRVVDGYTF; DNA: TGTGCCAGCAGTTTACAGAACAGGGTAGTGGATGGCTACACCTTC
size: -; J: TRBJ1-5; V: TRBV7-2; D: TRBD1; CDR3: CASSRQTGTFNQPQHF; DNA: TGTGCCAGCAGCCGTCAGACAGGGACTTTCAATCAGCCCCAGCATTTT
size: -; J: TRBJ1-1; V: TRBV30; D: -; CDR3: CAWSLGTEAFF; DNA: TGTGCCTGGAGTTTGGGCACTGAAGCTTTCTTT
size: -; J: TRBJ2-7; V: TRBV5-1; D: -; CDR3: CASTTGPSYEQYF; DNA: TGCGCCAGTACGACGGGACCGTCCTACGAGCAGTACTTC
size: -; J: TRBJ2-1; V: TRBV5-1; D: TRBD1; CDR3: CASSSGQGSYNEQFF; DNA: TGCGCCAGCAGCTCAGGACAGGGCTCCTACAATGAGCAGTTCTTC